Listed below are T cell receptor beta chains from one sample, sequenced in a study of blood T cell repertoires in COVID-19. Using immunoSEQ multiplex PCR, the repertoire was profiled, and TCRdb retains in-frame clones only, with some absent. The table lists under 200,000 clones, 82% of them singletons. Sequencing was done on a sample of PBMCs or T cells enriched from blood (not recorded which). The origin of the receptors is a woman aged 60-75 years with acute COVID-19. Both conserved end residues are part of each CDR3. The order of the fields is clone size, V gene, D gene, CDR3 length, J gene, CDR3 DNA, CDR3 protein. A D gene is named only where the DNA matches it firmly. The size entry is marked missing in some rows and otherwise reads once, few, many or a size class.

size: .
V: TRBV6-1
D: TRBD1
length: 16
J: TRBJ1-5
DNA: TGTGCCAGCAGTGGACAGGGGGTAGGTCTTAATCAGCCCCAGCATTTT
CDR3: CASSGQGVGLNQPQHF

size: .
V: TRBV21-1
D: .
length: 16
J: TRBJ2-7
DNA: TGTGCCAGCAGCAAGTCGGACAGGCAGTCGTCCCACGAGCAGTACTTC
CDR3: CASSKSDRQSSHEQYF

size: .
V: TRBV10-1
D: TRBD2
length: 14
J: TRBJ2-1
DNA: TGCGCCAGTCTAGCGGAAAGCTCCTACAATGAGCAGTTCTTC
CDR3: CASLAESSYNEQFF

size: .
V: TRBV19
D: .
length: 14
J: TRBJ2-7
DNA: TGTGCCAGTAGTACTACAGGAAATGGGTACGAGCAGTACTTC
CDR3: CASSTTGNGYEQYF

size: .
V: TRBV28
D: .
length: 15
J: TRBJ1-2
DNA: TGTGCCAGCAGTCCCCCGGAGGGGAAAATCTATGGCTACACCTTC
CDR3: CASSPPEGKIYGYTF

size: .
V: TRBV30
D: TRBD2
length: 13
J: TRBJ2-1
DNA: TGTGCCTGGAGGACTAGCGGGAGTAATGAGCAGTTCTTC
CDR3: CAWRTSGSNEQFF

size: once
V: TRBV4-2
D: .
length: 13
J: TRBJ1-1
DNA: TGTGCCAGCAGCCCCTCCGTGAACACTGAAGCTTTCTTT
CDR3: CASSPSVNTEAFF

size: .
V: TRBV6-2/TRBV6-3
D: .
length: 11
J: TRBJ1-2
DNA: TGTGCCAGCAGCTTACCGGGACTCGACACCTTC
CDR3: CASSLPGLDTF

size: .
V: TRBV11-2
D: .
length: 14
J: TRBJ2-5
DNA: TGTGCCAGCAGCTTAAACAGGATTGAGTGGACCCAGTACTTC
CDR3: CASSLNRIEWTQYF

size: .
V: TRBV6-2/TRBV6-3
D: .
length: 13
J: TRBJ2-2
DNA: TGTGCCAGCAGCCTTGACAACAGGGGGGAGCTGTTTTTT
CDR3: CASSLDNRGELFF

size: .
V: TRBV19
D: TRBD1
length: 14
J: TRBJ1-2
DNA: TGTGCCAGTAGTAGAGGGACAGGAGACTATGGCTACACCTTC
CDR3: CASSRGTGDYGYTF

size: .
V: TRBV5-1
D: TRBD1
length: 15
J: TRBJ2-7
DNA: TGCGCCAGCAATCCCGTCCCCGGGACAGGCTACGAGCAGTACTTC
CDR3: CASNPVPGTGYEQYF

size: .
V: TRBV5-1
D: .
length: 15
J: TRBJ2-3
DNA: TGCGCCAGCAGCCCCGAGTGGGGGCGCATAAGTACGCAGTATTTT
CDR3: CASSPEWGRISTQYF

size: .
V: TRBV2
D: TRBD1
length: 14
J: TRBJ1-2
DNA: TGTGCCAGCACTGACGGACAGGGCGTCTATGGCTACACCTTC
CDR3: CASTDGQGVYGYTF

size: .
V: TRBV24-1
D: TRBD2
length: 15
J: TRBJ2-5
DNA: TGTGCCACCAGTGATTCGGGACTAGCGGGGGGGACCCAGTACTTC
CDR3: CATSDSGLAGGTQYF

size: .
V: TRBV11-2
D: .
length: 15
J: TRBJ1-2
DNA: TGTGCCAGCAGGAGGACAGCGAGCGCGGACTATGGCTACACCTTC
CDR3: CASRRTASADYGYTF

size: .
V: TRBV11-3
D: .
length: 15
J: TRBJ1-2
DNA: TGTGCCAGCAGCTCGTCCTGGGGGCAGGGGAGAGGCTACACCTTC
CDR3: CASSSSWGQGRGYTF